This T cell receptor beta chain was profiled in a study of cytomegalovirus exposure and HLA in healthy donors. Primers: 60 Vbeta forward and 13 Jbeta reverse. Original methodology: Unique TCR beta chains numbered approximately 76 million in a later analysis, with around 12 million shared. The data were produced by immunoSEQ multiplex PCR, yet TCRdb's version contains in-frame clones alone and is incomplete. The V and J calls and clone size are taken from that table; D and trimming were inferred from the DNA. The table records 110,000 to 150,000 clones, 8.5% to 10% of them present only once. Study findings and constraints: TCR beta V segments were, for the most part, productive about 87% or about 30% of the time in an earlier analysis. Across donors, presence/absence analyses took sequencing depth to be roughly uniform.

The table lists this clone with a few counts. Its target is unknown. The clonotype comes from a man between 50 and 59 years old in good health and CMV-seronegative. The sample consisted of PBMCs.

CDR3 nucleotide sequence: TGTGCCAGCAGTGAAGGTTTAAAAGCGAGCTCCTACGAGCAGTACTTC. Its protein is CASSEGLKASSYEQYF. V and J are TRBV6-1 and TRBJ2-7, with D hard to call. This CDR3 contains 16 residues. Trimming took off 1 base at V and 0 bases at J, with 13 bases between the two ends. CDR1 and CDR2 (germline): MNHNS, SASEGT.